The sequence of this TCR beta chain was determined in a study of blood T cell repertoires in COVID-19. Turning to the study itself: Sites across the United States, Italy and Spain contributed samples from acute and convalescent COVID-19. Nucleic acid was either cDNA or gDNA, and it came from T cells, B-cell-depleted T cells, or PBMCs.

In the study's own analysis: Nucleated cell counts were estimated from reference gene primer amplification. Clones were read by immunoSEQ multiplex PCR, and TCRdb kept only the in-frame ones, dropping some. The V and J calls and the clone size are those of that table, but D and trimming were determined from the DNA. Among hundreds of thousands of clones listed, 65% to 90% were seen once. The source is a woman between 50 and 59 years old with acute or convalescent COVID-19. What was sequenced was peripheral blood.

Here the CDR3 reads CASSDLAVAADTQYF. CDR3 nucleotides: TGTGCCAGCAGCGATTTAGCGGTTGCGGCAGATACGCAGTATTTT. The rearrangement uses TRBV9 and TRBJ2-3; a weak D match, TRBD2 (6 bases). The CDR3 totals 15 residues. V shed 3 bases and J shed 4 bases, with 15 bases lying between them. Germline V lookup: CDR1 SGDLS, CDR2 YYNGEE.